These 18 T cell receptor beta chains came from one sample sequenced in a study of read filtering for tumor transcriptome and immune sequencing. This library used roughly 0.4 ug RNA and molecular barcoded adaptors spanning alpha/delta and beta/gamma chains. TCRdb reprocessed the reads with MiXCR, giving one entry per CDR3 protein. The data show 55,000 to 60,000 distinct CDR3 sequences, more than 9% seen once. The specimen sequenced was a population of CD138-negative cells sorted from bone marrow. The source of these receptors is a donor aged 40 or over with multiple myeloma.

This clonotype has only a few counts. A read error may produce the germline difference seen at one junction end. CDR3 coding DNA: TGTGCTAGCAGCTTGGGACCCGGGACAGGGGGCACAGATACGCAGTATTTT. It encodes CASSLGPGTGGTDTQYF. The chain combines TRBV7-7 with TRBJ2-3; 10 bases match TRBD1. Germline CDR1 reads SSHAT; CDR2 reads FNYEAQ (reference sequence). The CDR3 totals 17 residues.

At least ten counts were recorded for this clonotype. The chain joins TRBV7-9 to TRBJ2-6, with D uncertain. Trimming left V 4 bases short and J 4 bases short, with 8 bases between. The CDR3 contains 14 residues. Germline assignment: CDR1 SEHNR and CDR2 FQNEAQ (reference sequence). The CDR3: CASSWGSGANVLTF. The CDR3 nucleotides are TGTGCCAGCAGCTGGGGTTCCGGGGCCAACGTCCTGACTTTC.

This clonotype has at least ten counts. CDR3 nucleotides: TGCAGTGCTAGAGGATACGGACAGGCAGCTACACAAGAGACCCAGTACTTC. Translated: CSARGYGQAATQETQYF. The rearrangement links TRBV20-1 to TRBJ2-5, with 7 bases identical to TRBD1. Germline trimming cut 1 base from V and 2 bases from J; bases unmatched to any gene: 13. The CDR3 has 17 residues. Germline V gene lookup returns CDR1 DFQATT and CDR2 SNEGSKA (reference sequence).

This clonotype was recorded many times. The chain couples TRBV3-1 to TRBJ2-7; 7 nucleotides align to TRBD2. The CDR3 has 16 residues. Per germline, CDR1 LGHDT and CDR2 YNNKEL (reference sequence). The J segment lost 1 base and the V segment lost 0 bases, leaving 6 bases of the junction unmatched. CDR3 region: CASSQDGGLRSYEQYF. The CDR3 nucleotides read TGTGCCAGCAGCCAAGATGGGGGACTACGATCCTACGAGCAGTACTTC.

The table lists this clonotype with many counts. The rearrangement links TRBV6-6 to TRBJ2-1; D is ambiguous. This CDR3 contains 15 residues. The V gene's germline CDR1 is MNHNY and CDR2 SVGAGI (reference sequence). V lost 2 bases and J 7 bases, leaving 15 bases between the germline ends. The CDR3 loop is CASSYSHKATNEQFF. In nucleotides, the CDR3 is TGTGCCAGCAGTTACAGTCACAAGGCAACAAATGAGCAGTTCTTC.

Ten or more counts support this clonotype. The V gene is TRBV28, the J gene TRBJ1-5, with D tentatively TRBD1 (6 bases). V lost 6 bases and J lost 3, with 15 bases in between. CDR1 and CDR2 from the germline V gene are MDHEN and SYDVKM. The CDR3 sequence is 15 residues long. In nucleotides, the CDR3 is TGTGCCAGCAGCACCATACAGGGTACCAATCAGCCCCAGCATTTT. This gives the protein CASSTIQGTNQPQHF.

The table lists this clonotype with many counts. Germline and junction disagree at one end, which may indicate a read error. The chain links TRBV7-7 to TRBJ2-1; possible D gene TRBD2, 7 bases. CDR1 is SSHAT, CDR2 FNYEAQ, per germline (reference sequence). The CDR3 consists of 13 residues. The CDR3 DNA sequence: TGTGCTAGCAGCCCAGGGGCGGGGGCGGAGCAGTTCTTC. It translates to CASSPGAGAEQFF.

The rearrangement uses TRBV4-1 and TRBJ2-7, with D hard to call. CDR1 is MGHRA and CDR2 is YSYEKL in the germline V gene. This CDR3 region has 14 residues. Trimming shortened V by 0 bases and J by 2 bases, and 8 bases separated the two germline ends. The CDR3 sequence is CASSQEQLAYEQYF. CDR3 bases: TGCGCCAGCAGCCAAGAACAGCTAGCCTACGAGCAGTACTTC.

This clonotype ranks as medium-sized. The chain is built from TRBV20-1 and TRBJ2-1; a possible D gene is TRBD2 (5 bases). The germline V gene encodes CDR1 DFQATT and CDR2 SNEGSKA (reference sequence). This CDR3 is built from 14 residues. The CDR3 spells CSPRGSNSYNEQFF. CDR3 bases: TGCAGCCCACGGGGATCGAACTCCTACAATGAGCAGTTCTTC.

This clonotype was found many times. The V gene is TRBV7-9, the J gene TRBJ1-1, with a weak D call TRBD1 (6 bases). CDR3 length: 14 amino acids. Trimming pared 8 bases from V and 3 bases from J, leaving 16 bases between. CDR1 and CDR2 from the germline V gene are SEHNR and FQNEAQ (reference sequence). For the CDR3, the DNA is TGTGCCAGCGGCCCCAGGGGAGGGGACACTGAAGCTTTCTTT. Protein sequence: CASGPRGGDTEAFF. Full variable domain (rest looked up from reference TRBV7-9 and TRBJ1-1): DTGVSQNPRHKITKRGQNVTFRCDPISEHNRLYWYRQTLGQGPEFLTYFQNEAQLEKSRLLSDRFSAERPKGSFSTLEIQRTEQGDSAMYLCASGPRGGDTEAFFGQGTRLTVV.

Ten or more counts support this clonotype. This chain joins TRBV11-2 and TRBJ1-5; a weak D match, TRBD1 (6 bases). Germline CDR1 SGHAT, CDR2 FQNNGV. V lost 1 base, J lost 3 bases, and 10 bases lay in between. CDR3 length: 15 amino acids. This chain's CDR3 is CASSLGTGHNQPQHF. In DNA, the CDR3 is TGTGCCAGCAGCTTAGGTACGGGACACAATCAGCCCCAGCATTTT.

This clonotype was detected ten times or more. V gene TRBV20-1 combines with J gene TRBJ2-1, with 10 bases identical to TRBD2. Germline assignment: CDR1 DFQATT and CDR2 SNEGSKA (reference sequence). V was clipped by 6 bases and J by 3 bases; unmatched bases: 11. This CDR3 region has 16 residues. The CDR3 sequence is CSAIAIGLADYNEQFF. In DNA, the CDR3 is TGCAGTGCAATTGCGATCGGACTAGCGGACTACAATGAGCAGTTCTTC.

At least ten counts were recorded for this clonotype. The chain recombines TRBV12-3 or TRBV12-4 with TRBJ1-1, with 11 bases lining up with TRBD1. V was pared by 7 bases and J by 7 bases, with 11 bases of the junction left unmatched. There are 15 residues in the CDR3. The CDR3, as DNA: TGTGCCAGCACCTGGGACAGGGGGTCTGGCTATGAAGCTTTCTTT. Translating it yields CASTWDRGSGYEAFF.

There are many counts of this clonotype. This chain joins TRBV29-1 and TRBJ2-6; D is perhaps TRBD1 (5 bases). Trimming cost V 4 bases and J 0 bases, with 7 bases left between them. The CDR3 is 14 amino acids. Germline lookup yields CDR1 SQVTM and CDR2 ANQGSEA. The CDR3 is CSVARGSGANVLTF. DNA for the CDR3: TGCAGCGTTGCAAGGGGCTCTGGGGCCAACGTCCTGACTTTC.

This clonotype was counted ten times or more. The chain employs TRBV11-2 and TRBJ1-4, with a weak D call TRBD1 (5 bases). The CDR3 contains 16 residues. The germline CDR1 and CDR2 sequences are SGHAT and FQNNGV. V was pared by 1 base and J by 2 bases, with 11 bases between. CDR3 in amino acids: CASSLGQGSTNEKLFF. The CDR3 DNA reads as TGTGCCAGCAGCTTAGGCCAGGGCTCCACTAATGAAAAACTGTTTTTT.

In this sample, this clonotype turned up many times. The chain carries TRBV10-3 and TRBJ1-5; unclear D gene. Trimming took 10 bases from V and 3 from J, leaving 13 bases between them. Germline-derived CDR1 and CDR2 are ENHRY and SYGVKD. This CDR3 comprises 13 residues. CDR3 in amino acids: CATATRDNQPQHF. CDR3 DNA sequence: TGTGCCACCGCCACGAGGGACAATCAGCCCCAGCATTTT.

The rearrangement joins TRBV29-1 to TRBJ2-5; TRBD2 agrees at 8 bases. CDR3 length: 14 amino acids. Trimming took 1 base from V and 4 from J; bases not matched to a gene: 5. Per the germline V gene, CDR1 is SQVTM and CDR2 is ANQGSEA. In nucleotides, the CDR3 is TGCAGCGTTGAAGGCACGGGGGGGCCAGAGACCCAGTACTTC. Its translation is CSVEGTGGPETQYF.

This clonotype was seen repeatedly, ten times or more. The chain employs TRBV6-5 and TRBJ2-7; 10 bases line up with TRBD1. CDR1 is MNHEY and CDR2 is SVGAGI in the germline V gene. The CDR3 sequence is 15 residues long. Losses at the gene ends were 6 bases for V and 4 bases for J; bases not matched to a gene: 9. CDR3 amino acids: CASRRQGALGYEQYF. DNA of the CDR3: TGTGCCAGCAGGCGACAGGGGGCGCTGGGGTACGAGCAGTACTTC.